The present T cell receptor (beta chain) was sequenced within a study of human T cells and chemical hapten exposure. Whole-study findings and limits: Expanded TCRs grouped into significantly more large CDR3 similarity clusters than controls produced.

TCRdb itself ran the RACE reads through MiXCR, one entry per CDR3 protein. The table lists tens of thousands of distinct CDR3 sequences, roughly 12% of them singletons. This clonotype appeared many times. Its target is not known. Time point reported: patch test 1, 2 weeks after DPC sensitization. Treatment here: therapeutic diphenylcyclopropenone sensitization with weekly scalp DPC. There are 15 residues in the CDR3. The ends lost 4 bases at V and 9 bases at J; junction bases unmatched: 8. Germline V lookup: CDR1 SGHTA, CDR2 FQGTGA. The V call is TRBV7-3, the J call TRBJ2-1, with TRBD2 identical over 11 bases. This material consisted of whole blood, taken in connection with sensitization to the hapten diphenylcyclopropenone (DPC). The receptor was isolated from a woman aged 60-75 years with alopecia areata. Some clones in this sample may be carry-over from other donors' samples. The CDR3 sequence: CASSYGTSGGGEQFF. As DNA, the CDR3 is TGTGCCAGCAGCTACGGGACTAGCGGTGGGGGTGAGCAGTTCTTC.